This entry describes one T cell receptor beta chain. The donors were members of the roughly 130-subject validation cohort (separate from the roughly 670-subject first cohort). The protocol was immunoSEQ multiplex PCR, while the TCRdb copy is restricted to in-frame clones and leaves out a portion. The sample contains about 98,000 clones, roughly 85% of which appear only once. These data originate in a study of cytomegalovirus exposure and HLA in healthy donors. The clonotype comes from a woman in her 30s in good health and CMV-seronegative. The specimen was PBMCs.

CDR3 nucleotides: TGTGCCAGCAGTGCCGGGACAGGGTGGTACGAGCAGTACTTC. Translating gives CASSAGTGWYEQYF. The chain joins TRBV6-1 to TRBJ2-7; TRBD1 agrees at 9 bases. The CDR3 length is 14 residues. After removal of 4 bases from V and 4 bases from J, the junction contained 5 bases not matched to a gene. Germline V CDR1 and CDR2: MNHNS, SASEGT.